These 23 T cell receptor beta chains originate from one sample sequenced in a study of cytomegalovirus exposure and HLA in healthy donors. Primers: 60 Vbeta forward and 13 Jbeta reverse. TCRdb's table, derived via immunoSEQ multiplex PCR, lists solely in-frame clones and lacks some. The data hold 180,000 or so clones, with over 75% observed a single time. Sequencing was done on a sample of PBMCs. The receptors stem from a man aged 35 to 55 in good health and CMV-seropositive.

The chain combines TRBV7-2 with TRBJ1-1; D is unresolved. There are 16 residues in the CDR3. The V gene's germline CDR1 is SGHTA and CDR2 FQGNSA. V gave up 7 bases and J gave up 4 bases, with 22 bases separating them. The chain's CDR3 is CASTHERGYLATEAFF. CDR3 in DNA: TGTGCCAGCACCCACGAACGAGGGTATTTGGCCACTGAAGCTTTCTTT.

The V gene is TRBV28, the J gene TRBJ2-7, with TRBD2 matching over 9 bases. Germline values: CDR1 MDHEN, CDR2 SYDVKM. The V segment lost 3 bases and the J segment 4 bases; nucleotides outside the gene matches: 7. The CDR3 contains 15 residues. CDR3 coding DNA: TGTGCCAGCAGTTTTGGGACTAGCAGTGGATACGAGCAGTACTTC. Translation: CASSFGTSSGYEQYF. Full variable domain (missing parts from reference TRBV28 and TRBJ2-7): DVKVTQSSRYLVKRTGEKVFLECVQDMDHENMFWYRQDPGLGLRLIYFSYDVKMKEKGDIPEGYSVSREKKERFSLILESASTNQTSMYLCASSFGTSSGYEQYFGPGTRLTVT.

The V and J genes are TRBV10-1 and TRBJ2-2; 7 positions agree with TRBD2. Trimming at V came to 2 bases and at J to 6 bases, leaving 6 bases not matched to a gene. Germline CDR1 reads WNHNN; CDR2 reads SYGVQD (reference sequence). The CDR3 sequence is 15 residues long. The CDR3 DNA follows: TGCGCCAGCAGTGAGGGCGGGAGAGTCGCCGGGGAGCTGTTTTTT. Translated: CASSEGGRVAGELFF.

This chain connects TRBV5-4 to TRBJ2-3, with 7 positions matching TRBD1. The germline gives CDR1 SGHNT, CDR2 YYREEE (reference sequence). V dropped 3 bases and J dropped 3; count of bases not matched to a gene: 7. The CDR3 sequence is 15 residues long. The CDR3 is CASSSAVRGTDTQYF. CDR3 bases: TGTGCCAGCAGCTCGGCAGTCAGGGGGACAGATACGCAGTATTTT.

V gene TRBV7-2 combines with J gene TRBJ2-1; D might be TRBD2 (6 bases). From germline, CDR1 is SGHTA and CDR2 FQGNSA. V was cut by 8 bases and J by 10 bases, with 18 bases left in between. The CDR3 runs 13 residues. The CDR3 nucleotides are TGTGCCAGCTCCTCCTCCGGCCTAGCGGAGCAGTTCTTC. It encodes CASSSSGLAEQFF.

The gene calls are TRBV5-1 and TRBJ2-7, with D unresolved. Germline loops: CDR1 SGHRS, CDR2 YFSETQ. The V end lost 0 bases, the J end lost 2 bases, and 9 bases lay between the germline ends. The CDR3 has 14 residues. Here the CDR3 DNA reads TGCGCCAGCAGCTTGGTTGGCGGAACCTACGAGCAGTACTTC. Encoded protein: CASSLVGGTYEQYF.

The chain couples TRBV7-9 to TRBJ1-1; no reliable D call. Germline assignment: CDR1 SEHNR and CDR2 FQNEAQ (reference sequence). This CDR3 spans 13 amino acids. Trimming removed 4 bases at V and 1 base at J, with 7 bases between. CDR3 amino acids: CASSSRANTEAFF. The CDR3 DNA reads as TGTGCCAGCAGCTCGAGGGCGAACACTGAAGCTTTCTTT.

The chain has TRBV5-1 and TRBJ1-1, with 9 bases aligning to TRBD1. CDR1 is SGHRS, CDR2 YFSETQ, per germline. Losses at the gene ends were 4 bases for V and 6 bases for J; bases not matched to a gene: 4. This CDR3 contains 13 residues. The CDR3 coding sequence is TGCGCCAGCAGCGAGGGACAGGGACCTGAAGCTTTCTTT. It translates to CASSEGQGPEAFF.

This clone was observed a handful of times. This sequence joins TRBV5-6 and TRBJ2-3, with D perhaps matching TRBD1 (6 bases). V lost 0 bases, J lost 4 bases, and 21 bases lay in between. The CDR3 consists of 18 residues. Germline V gene data show CDR1 as SGHDT and CDR2 as YYEEEE. CDR3 DNA sequence: TGTGCCAGCAGCTTGGGCCCTCCGGGACACGAGGTCCCAGATACGCAGTATTTT. This translates into CASSLGPPGHEVPDTQYF.

The rearrangement uses TRBV10-3 and TRBJ2-7, with 7 nucleotides matching TRBD1. CDR1 is ENHRY and CDR2 is SYGVKD in the germline V gene. V was pared by 7 bases and J by 7 bases, with 13 bases of the junction left unmatched. The CDR3 sequence is 14 residues long. The CDR3 reads CAITPQGDSGEQYF. The CDR3 nucleotides read TGTGCCATCACTCCCCAGGGGGATTCGGGTGAGCAGTACTTC.

The genes are TRBV5-4 and TRBJ2-7; 10 bases are shared with TRBD2. Trimming took 6 bases from V and 1 from J; bases not matched to a gene: 10. Germline CDR1 reads SGHNT; CDR2 reads YYREEE (reference sequence). This CDR3 spans 16 amino acids. The CDR3 loop is CASTIGGLAESYEQYF. CDR3 in DNA: TGTGCCAGCACCATTGGAGGACTAGCGGAATCCTACGAGCAGTACTTC.

This chain uses TRBV7-8 with TRBJ1-3; the D is unclear. Germline V lookup: CDR1 SGHVS, CDR2 FQNEAQ. The CDR3 has 16 amino acids. Trimming pared 5 bases from V and 2 bases from J, leaving 16 bases between. CDR3 nucleotide sequence: TGTGCCAGCAGCAGAGAAGGCAGGAACACTGGAAACACCATATATTTT. Protein sequence: CASSREGRNTGNTIYF.

The chain joins TRBV6-6 to TRBJ2-2, with 8 bases matching TRBD1. Per the germline V gene, CDR1 is MNHNY and CDR2 is SVGAGI (reference sequence). The ends lost 6 bases at V and 1 base at J; junction bases unmatched: 4. This CDR3 is 15 amino acids long. The chain's CDR3 is CASSPGTGNTGELFF. CDR3 in DNA: TGTGCCAGCAGCCCCGGGACAGGGAACACCGGGGAGCTGTTTTTT.

In nucleotides, the CDR3 is TGCGCCAGCAGCCGGAGGTTGGATAGCGGCCAAGAGACCCAGTACTTC. It encodes CASSRRLDSGQETQYF. The V gene is TRBV5-1, the J gene TRBJ2-5; maybe TRBD2 (6 bases). Germline V lookup: CDR1 SGHRS, CDR2 YFSETQ. The CDR3 covers 16 residues. V lost 4 bases, J lost 1 base, and 17 bases lay in between.

The chain carries TRBV5-1 and TRBJ1-4; 7 bases align to TRBD1. Looked up from germline, CDR1 is SGHRS and CDR2 is YFSETQ. V was pared by 0 bases and J by 7 bases, with 3 bases of the junction left unmatched. CDR3 length: 14 residues. This CDR3 is CASSLEGGGEKLFF. The DNA for the CDR3 is TGCGCCAGCAGCTTGGAAGGGGGCGGTGAAAAACTGTTTTTT.

J is TRBJ2-2 and V is TRBV6-6, with TRBD1 as a possible D gene (5 bases). Deletions cut 11 bases from V and 5 bases from J, with 12 bases between. Per the germline V gene, CDR1 is MNHNY and CDR2 is SVGAGI (reference sequence). The CDR3 contains 12 residues. The CDR3 loop is CAGHFATGELFF. The CDR3 bases are TGTGCCGGACACTTCGCGACCGGGGAGCTGTTTTTT.

CDR3 nucleotides: TGCAGCGTTGAAGATACCTTCCCAGGGGGAAAACTGTTTTTT. This sequence encodes CSVEDTFPGGKLFF. The gene calls are TRBV29-1 and TRBJ1-4, with 7 nucleotides matching TRBD1. CDR1 is SQVTM and CDR2 is ANQGSEA in the germline V gene. J gave up 10 bases and V 0 bases, and 8 bases lay outside the gene matches. The CDR3 consists of 14 residues. The full variable domain, its missing parts supplied by reference TRBV29-1 and TRBJ1-4, is SAVISQKPSRDICQRGTSLTIQCQVDSQVTMMFWYRQQPGQSLTLIATANQGSEATYESGFVIDKFPISRPNLTFSTLTVSNMSPEDSSIYLCSVEDTFPGGKLFFGSGTQLSVL.

The V call is TRBV5-1, the J call TRBJ2-3; D ambiguous. This CDR3 spans 12 amino acids. V shed 7 bases and J shed 5 bases, with 11 bases lying between them. The germline CDR1 and CDR2 sequences are SGHRS and YFSETQ. DNA for the CDR3: TGCGCCAGCCTCTCCCCGGGAGATACGCAGTATTTT. Residues: CASLSPGDTQYF.

The CDR3 is CASSQRGLKADTQYF. The CDR3 region has the DNA TGTGCCAGCAGTCAAAGAGGGCTCAAGGCTGATACGCAGTATTTT. The V and J genes are TRBV28 and TRBJ2-3, with a weak D call TRBD2 (5 bases). CDR1 is MDHEN, CDR2 SYDVKM, per germline. This CDR3 has 15 residues. Deletions cut 5 bases from V and 6 bases from J, with 18 bases between.

A word on this clone: Within the sample, other DNA sequences also encode this same CDR3. This chain joins TRBV11-3 and TRBJ1-1; D not resolved. The CDR3 is 13 residues long. Looked up from germline, CDR1 is SGHNT and CDR2 is YENEEA. V shed 0 bases and J shed 4 bases, with 6 bases lying between them. The CDR3 sequence: CASSLDPGTEAFF. The CDR3 DNA reads TGTGCCAGCAGCTTAGATCCCGGCACTGAAGCTTTCTTT.

The J gene is TRBJ2-7, the V gene TRBV28; a weak D match, TRBD2 (6 bases). This CDR3 contains 16 residues. With 5 bases removed from V and 0 bases from J, the gap between germline ends came to 17 bases. The germline CDR1 and CDR2 sequences are MDHEN and SYDVKM. CDR3 nucleotide sequence: TGTGCCAGCAGTACTGGGGTGGGGACTGTCTCCTACGAGCAGTACTTC. Translating gives CASSTGVGTVSYEQYF.

The chain recombines TRBV2 with TRBJ2-7; D might be TRBD1 (7 bases). Germline assignment: CDR1 SNHLY and CDR2 FYNNEI. V was shortened by 6 bases and J by 1 base, with 10 bases between the two germline ends. The CDR3 sequence is 13 residues long. The CDR3 is CASRAGGSYEQYF. CDR3 bases: TGTGCCAGCAGGGCAGGGGGGTCCTACGAGCAGTACTTC. The full variable domain, completed using reference TRBV2 and TRBJ2-7, is EPEVTQTPSHQVTQMGQEVILRCVPISNHLYFYWYRQILGQKVEFLVSFYNNEISEKSEIFDDQFSVERPDGSNFTLKIRSTKLEDSAMYFCASRAGGSYEQYFGPGTRLTVT.

The genes are TRBV9 and TRBJ2-5; maybe TRBD1 (6 bases). The CDR3 runs to 16 residues. The V gene's germline CDR1 is SGDLS and CDR2 YYNGEE. V dropped 4 bases and J dropped 2 bases, with 18 bases sitting between them. The CDR3 DNA is TGTGCCAGCAGCTTCAAAGGGGGAGATGGGCAAGAGACCCAGTACTTC. It yields the protein CASSFKGGDGQETQYF.